The T cell receptor beta chain described here comes from a study of shared clonotypes between healthy human individuals. CD45RA-negative memory and CD45RA+ naive subsets were split from the CD4+ cells. This CDR3 is 12 amino acids long. The V end lost 3 bases, the J end lost 5 bases, and 9 bases lay between the germline ends. CDR1 SGHNT and CDR2 YYREEE come from the germline V gene (reference sequence). On sorted subsets, replicate PCRs used 150 to 250 ng DNA, or tens of thousands of T cell genomes. This table comes from immunoSEQ multiplex PCR, and its TCRdb copy is limited to in-frame clones, with some not included. The table lists approximately 2,000,000 clones, approximately 90% of them singletons.

Material: naive CD4+ T cells from PBMCs. Subset meaning: CD45RA+ positively selected. The rearrangement links TRBV5-4 to TRBJ2-7; no clear D. The source is a man aged 18 to 35 in good health. Some clones in this sample may be carry-over from other donors' samples. DNA for the CDR3: TGTGCCAGCAGCTCGTCCCTCGACGAGCAGTACTTC. Translated, it gives CASSSSLDEQYF.